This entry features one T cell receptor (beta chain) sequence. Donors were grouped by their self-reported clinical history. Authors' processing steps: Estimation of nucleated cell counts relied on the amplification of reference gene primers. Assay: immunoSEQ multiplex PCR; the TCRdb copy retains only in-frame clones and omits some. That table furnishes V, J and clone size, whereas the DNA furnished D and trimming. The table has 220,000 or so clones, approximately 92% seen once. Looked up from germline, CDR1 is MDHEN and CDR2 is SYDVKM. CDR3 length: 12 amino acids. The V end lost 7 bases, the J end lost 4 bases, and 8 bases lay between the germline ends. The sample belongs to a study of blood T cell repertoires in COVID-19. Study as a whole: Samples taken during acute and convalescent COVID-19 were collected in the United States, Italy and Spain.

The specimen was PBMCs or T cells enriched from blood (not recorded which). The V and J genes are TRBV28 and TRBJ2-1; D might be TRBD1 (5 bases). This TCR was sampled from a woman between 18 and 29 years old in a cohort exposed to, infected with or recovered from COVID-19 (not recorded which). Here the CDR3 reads CASKAGYNEQFF. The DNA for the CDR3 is TGTGCCAGCAAGGCAGGGTACAATGAGCAGTTCTTC.